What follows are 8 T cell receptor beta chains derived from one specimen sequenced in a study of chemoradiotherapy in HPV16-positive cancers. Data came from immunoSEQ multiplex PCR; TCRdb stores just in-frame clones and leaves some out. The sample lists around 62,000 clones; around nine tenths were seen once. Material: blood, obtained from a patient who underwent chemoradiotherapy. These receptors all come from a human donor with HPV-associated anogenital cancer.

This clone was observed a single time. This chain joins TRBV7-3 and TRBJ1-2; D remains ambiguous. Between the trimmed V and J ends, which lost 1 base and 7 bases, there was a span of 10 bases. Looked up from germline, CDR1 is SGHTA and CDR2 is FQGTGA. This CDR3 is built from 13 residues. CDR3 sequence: CASSLMGRSGYTF. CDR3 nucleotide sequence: TGTGCCAGCAGCTTAATGGGTCGAAGTGGCTACACCTTC. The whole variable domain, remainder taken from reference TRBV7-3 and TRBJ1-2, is GAGVSQTPSNKVTEKGKYVELRCDPISGHTALYWYRQSLGQGPEFLIYFQGTGAADDSGLPNDRFFAVRPEGSVSTLKIQRTERGDSAVYLCASSLMGRSGYTFGSGTRLTVV.

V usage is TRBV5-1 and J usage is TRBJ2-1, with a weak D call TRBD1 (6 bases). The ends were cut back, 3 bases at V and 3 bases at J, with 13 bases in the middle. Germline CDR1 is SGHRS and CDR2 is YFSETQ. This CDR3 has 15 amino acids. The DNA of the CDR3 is TGCGCCAGCAGCTCGGACAGCCCGAACTACAATGAGCAGTTCTTC. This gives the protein CASSSDSPNYNEQFF.

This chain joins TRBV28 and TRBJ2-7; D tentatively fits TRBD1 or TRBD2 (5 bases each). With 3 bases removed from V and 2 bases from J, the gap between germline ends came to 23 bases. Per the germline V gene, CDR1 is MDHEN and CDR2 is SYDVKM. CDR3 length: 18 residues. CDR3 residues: CASSFTLAFGTVTYEQYF. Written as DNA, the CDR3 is TGTGCCAGCAGTTTTACCCTCGCTTTTGGGACGGTTACCTACGAGCAGTACTTC.

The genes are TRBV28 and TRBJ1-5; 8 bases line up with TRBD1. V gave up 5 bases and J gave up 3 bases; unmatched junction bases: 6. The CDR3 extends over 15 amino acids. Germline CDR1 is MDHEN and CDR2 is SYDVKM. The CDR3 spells CASSRLTGDNQPQHF. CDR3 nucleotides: TGTGCCAGCAGTCGATTGACAGGGGACAATCAGCCCCAGCATTTT. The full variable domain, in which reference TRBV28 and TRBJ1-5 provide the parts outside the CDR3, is DVKVTQSSRYLVKRTGEKVFLECVQDMDHENMFWYRQDPGLGLRLIYFSYDVKMKEKGDIPEGYSVSREKKERFSLILESASTNQTSMYLCASSRLTGDNQPQHFGDGTRLSIL.

Here the CDR3 reads CASRLGQGKAFF. The CDR3 DNA sequence: TGTGCCAGCAGATTAGGACAGGGTAAAGCTTTCTTT. The V call is TRBV27, the J call TRBJ1-1, with TRBD1 matching 8 bases. There are 12 residues in the CDR3. Unmatched junction bases numbered 6, after V lost 6 bases and J lost 9 bases. Germline lookup yields CDR1 MNHEY and CDR2 SMNVEV (reference sequence).

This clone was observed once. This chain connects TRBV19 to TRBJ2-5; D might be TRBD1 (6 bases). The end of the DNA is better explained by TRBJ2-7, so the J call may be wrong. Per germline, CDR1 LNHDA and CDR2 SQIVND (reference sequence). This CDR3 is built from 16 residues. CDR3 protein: CASSARGGKGSYEQYF. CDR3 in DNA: TGTGCCAGTAGTGCGCGAGGGGGAAAGGGCTCCTACGAGCAGTACTTC.

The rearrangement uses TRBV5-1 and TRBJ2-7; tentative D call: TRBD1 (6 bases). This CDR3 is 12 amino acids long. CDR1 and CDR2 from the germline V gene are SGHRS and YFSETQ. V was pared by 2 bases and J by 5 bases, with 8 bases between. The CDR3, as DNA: TGCGCCAGCAGCTTAGCAGGGGACGAGCAGTACTTC. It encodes CASSLAGDEQYF.

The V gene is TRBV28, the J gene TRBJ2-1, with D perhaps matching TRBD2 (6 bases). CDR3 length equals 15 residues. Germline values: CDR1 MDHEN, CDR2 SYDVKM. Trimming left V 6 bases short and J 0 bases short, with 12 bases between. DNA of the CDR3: TGTGCCAGCAGGGAAGGAGGGAGCTCCTACAATGAGCAGTTCTTC. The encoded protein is CASREGGSSYNEQFF.